A single sample is the source of the 22 T cell receptor beta chains below, sequenced in a study of blood T cell repertoires in COVID-19 (dated by TCRdb to 2019 to 2021). The library was obtained by the immunoSEQ multiplex PCR assay. TCRdb re-hosts the immuneACCESS table, in-frame sequences only. Its copies lack some clones; in the studies checked, an unresolved V gene accounts for under half of them, and the cause for the rest is not known. The sample table holds 450,000 or so clones, of which over 75% were seen once. The top ten hold around 1.5% of the sample. Sequencing used peripheral blood. These receptors all stem from a woman between 35 and 50 years old with COVID-19, enrolled during active disease.

This chain joins TRBV18 and TRBJ1-2; D possibly corresponds to TRBD1 (6 bases). Germline V gene sequence: CDR1 KGHSH, CDR2 LQKENI. This CDR3 region has 13 residues. Trimming pared 3 bases from V and 8 bases from J, leaving 13 bases between. CDR3 in amino acids: CASSPGGRSGYTF. CDR3 coding DNA: TGTGCCAGCTCACCGGGGGGGCGCAGCGGCTACACCTTC. Full variable domain (outside the CDR3, taken from reference TRBV18 and TRBJ1-2): NAGVMQNPRHLVRRRGQEARLRCSPMKGHSHVYWYRQLPEEGLKFMVYLQKENIIDESGMPKERFSAEFPKEGPSILRIQQVVRGDSAAYFCASSPGGRSGYTFGSGTRLTVV.

V and J are TRBV7-9 and TRBJ1-6; D gene uncertain. The CDR3 extends over 12 amino acids. V was cut by 4 bases and J by 7 bases, with 5 bases left in between. Germline loops: CDR1 SEHNR, CDR2 FQNEAQ (reference sequence). The CDR3 coding sequence is TGTGCCAGCAGCTGGCCAAATTCACCCCTCCACTTT. This translates into CASSWPNSPLHF. Variable domain in full (rest from reference TRBV7-9 and TRBJ1-6): DTGVSQNPRHKITKRGQNVTFRCDPISEHNRLYWYRQTLGQGPEFLTYFQNEAQLEKSRLLSDRFSAERPKGSFSTLEIQRTEQGDSAMYLCASSWPNSPLHFGNGTRLTVT.

The genes are TRBV4-1 and TRBJ2-1; 7 bases line up with TRBD2. CDR3 length equals 18 residues. Trimming at V came to 1 base and at J to 10 bases, leaving 19 bases not matched to a gene. Germline loops: CDR1 MGHRA, CDR2 YSYEKL. The CDR3 DNA is TGCGCCAGCAGCCAAGGGGGAGGACTAGTAAGCAACGATGAGGAGCAGTTCTTC. Protein sequence: CASSQGGGLVSNDEEQFF.

This clone was detected only once. The gene calls are TRBV18 and TRBJ1-5, with 7 bases that match TRBD1. Germline trimming cut 4 bases from V and 1 base from J; bases unmatched to any gene: 7. Germline CDR1 KGHSH, CDR2 LQKENI. This CDR3 region has 16 residues. CDR3: CASSLVQGGSNQPQHF. As DNA, the CDR3 is TGTGCCAGCTCACTTGTTCAGGGGGGAAGCAATCAGCCCCAGCATTTT.

The chain recombines TRBV28 with TRBJ1-3, with TRBD1 identical over 10 bases. V dropped 1 base and J dropped 8; count of bases not matched to a gene: 14. The CDR3 extends over 18 amino acids. The germline V gene encodes CDR1 MDHEN and CDR2 SYDVKM. The DNA for the CDR3 is TGTGCCAGCAGTTTATTTGGTGGGGGAGGGACAGGGGCCGACACCATATATTTT. Translated: CASSLFGGGGTGADTIYF. Full variable domain (remainder filled in from reference TRBV28 and TRBJ1-3): DVKVTQSSRYLVKRTGEKVFLECVQDMDHENMFWYRQDPGLGLRLIYFSYDVKMKEKGDIPEGYSVSREKKERFSLILESASTNQTSMYLCASSLFGGGGTGADTIYFGEGSWLTVV.

V usage is TRBV3-1 (or the pseudogene TRBV3-2) and J usage is TRBJ1-5, with D possibly matching TRBD1 (5 bases). V was trimmed by 2 bases and J by 2 bases, leaving 13 bases between them. Germline loops: CDR1 LGHDT, CDR2 YNNKEL (reference sequence). This CDR3 comprises 16 residues. The CDR3 sequence is CASSQSSGSGNQPQHF. The CDR3 DNA is TGTGCCAGCAGCCAATCGTCAGGGTCTGGCAATCAGCCCCAGCATTTT.

This clone came up once. The genes are TRBV6-5 and TRBJ1-4; the D gene is possibly TRBD1 (6 bases). Germline lookup yields CDR1 MNHEY and CDR2 SVGAGI. This CDR3 spans 14 amino acids. V shed 6 bases and J shed 4 bases, with 12 bases lying between them. DNA of the CDR3: TGTGCCAGCAGCCGGACAGCTTTTAATGAAAAACTGTTTTTT. Protein: CASSRTAFNEKLFF.

The genes are TRBV7-3 and TRBJ1-5; D is undetermined. V lost 4 bases and J lost 2, with 21 bases in between. The CDR3 totals 18 residues. Germline V gene lookup returns CDR1 SGHTA and CDR2 FQGTGA. CDR3 loop: CASSSPELPKRGNQPQHF. Here the CDR3 DNA reads TGTGCCAGCAGCTCTCCGGAGCTTCCCAAGAGAGGCAATCAGCCCCAGCATTTT.

The chain uses TRBV7-2 and TRBJ2-2, with 7 bases identical to TRBD2. The CDR3 length is 18 residues. Trimming removed 5 bases from V and 1 base from J; junction bases left unmatched: 13. Germline loops: CDR1 SGHTA, CDR2 FQGNSA. CDR3 coding DNA: TGTGCCAGCAGCCCAGAACTAGCGCGTGAATTGAACACCGGGGAGCTGTTTTTT. Amino acid sequence: CASSPELARELNTGELFF.

The J gene is TRBJ1-1, the V gene TRBV29-1, with 7 positions matching TRBD1. The germline gives CDR1 SQVTM, CDR2 ANQGSEA. The CDR3 spans 11 residues. The trim removed 5 bases at V and 4 bases at J, leaving 1 base unmatched. The CDR3: CSVNRGTEAFF. The CDR3 DNA reads TGCAGCGTTAACAGGGGCACTGAAGCTTTCTTT.

This clone has a single count. The gene calls are TRBV9 and TRBJ1-6; TRBD1 is a possible D gene (6 bases). V was clipped by 7 bases and J by 7 bases, with 15 bases between them. Germline assignment: CDR1 SGDLS and CDR2 YYNGEE. The CDR3 is made up of 14 amino acids. This CDR3 reads CASGDGTLNSPLHF. The CDR3, as DNA: TGTGCCAGCGGGGACGGGACACTGAATTCACCCCTCCACTTT.

As DNA, the CDR3 is TGTGCCAGCAGTGAGGACAGGTTCGCCACTCTCTCCTACGAGCAGTACTTC. The encoded protein is CASSEDRFATLSYEQYF. The genes are TRBV27 and TRBJ2-7; TRBD1 matches 7 bases. CDR1 and CDR2 (germline): MNHEY, SMNVEV (reference sequence). Germline trimming cut 5 bases from V and 0 bases from J; bases unmatched to any gene: 13. This CDR3 spans 17 amino acids.

This chain links TRBV5-8 with TRBJ1-6; D is ambiguous. Germline V CDR1 and CDR2: SGHTS, YDEGEE. V lost 2 bases, J lost 14 bases, and 5 bases lay in between. The CDR3 contains 10 residues. This CDR3 reads CASSFSTLHF. The DNA of the CDR3 is TGTGCCAGCAGCTTTTCCACCCTCCACTTT.

V is TRBV27 and J is TRBJ2-1; 9 nucleotides match TRBD2. There are 14 residues in the CDR3. The V and J ends lost 6 bases and 4 bases, in that order; junction bases with no gene match: 4. Germline V gene lookup returns CDR1 MNHEY and CDR2 SMNVEV (reference sequence). The CDR3 region has the DNA TGTGCCAGCAGATTAGCGGGAGCGTACAATGAGCAGTTCTTC. It encodes CASRLAGAYNEQFF.

The chain uses TRBV25-1 and TRBJ1-2; tentatively, D is TRBD1 (5 bases). CDR1 MGHDK and CDR2 SYGVNS come from the germline V gene. Trimming took off 2 bases at V and 6 bases at J, with 10 bases between the two ends. The CDR3 sequence is 13 residues long. The DNA for the CDR3 is TGTGCCAGCAGTGAAAAGGGGTACAATGGCTACACCTTC. Its protein is CASSEKGYNGYTF.

The J gene is TRBJ1-5, the V gene TRBV28; tentatively, D is TRBD1 (6 bases). V lost 5 bases and J 2 bases, leaving 13 bases between the germline ends. Germline loops: CDR1 MDHEN, CDR2 SYDVKM. The CDR3 runs to 15 residues. CDR3 sequence (DNA): TGTGCCAGCAGTAAACCGGACAGACGCAATCAGCCCCAGCATTTT. Its protein product is CASSKPDRRNQPQHF.

The chain is built from TRBV2 and TRBJ1-4; 10 bases are a match to TRBD1. V dropped 6 bases and J dropped 8; count of bases not matched to a gene: 6. In germline, CDR1 is SNHLY, CDR2 FYNNEI. CDR3 length: 14 residues. The chain's CDR3 is CASRTGTGDEKLFF. CDR3 DNA sequence: TGTGCCAGCAGGACCGGGACAGGGGACGAAAAACTGTTTTTT.

The chain couples TRBV7-9 to TRBJ1-2, with 8 nucleotides matching TRBD1. Per germline, CDR1 SEHNR and CDR2 FQNEAQ (reference sequence). V shed 2 bases and J 10 bases; nucleotides not matched to a gene: 9. There are 14 residues in the CDR3. In nucleotides, the CDR3 is TGTGCCAGCAGCTTACTGAGCGGACAGGGCCCCTACACCTTC. Its translation: CASSLLSGQGPYTF.

The rearrangement links TRBV19 to TRBJ2-7; 11 nucleotides line up with TRBD1. The CDR3 runs 15 residues. Germline CDR1 and CDR2: LNHDA and SQIVND (reference sequence). Trimming cost V 4 bases and J 2 bases; bases outside gene matches: 4. For the CDR3, the DNA is TGTGCCAGTAGTACCCGGACAGGGGGCCCCTACGAGCAGTACTTC. Translated, it gives CASSTRTGGPYEQYF.

The CDR3 DNA follows: TGTGCCAGTAAGGGCCTGCAGGGGGCGGGCGAGCAGTACTTC. Protein sequence: CASKGLQGAGEQYF. J is TRBJ2-7 and V is TRBV19; 8 bases align to TRBD1. CDR1 and CDR2 (germline): LNHDA, SQIVND (reference sequence). The length of the CDR3 is 14 residues. The trim removed 7 bases at V and 6 bases at J, leaving 11 bases unmatched.

This chain joins TRBV12-5 and TRBJ1-5; D gene ambiguous. The germline V and J ends were trimmed by 7 bases and 6 bases, with 16 bases remaining between them. CDR3 size: 14 residues. CDR1 and CDR2 from the germline V gene are LGHNT and FRNRAP. The CDR3 DNA reads TGTGCTAGTGCCCGGGGAGGTCGGGGTCAGCCCCAGCATTTT. As protein: CASARGGRGQPQHF. Complete variable domain (other parts from reference TRBV12-5 and TRBJ1-5): DARVTQTPRHKVTEMGQEVTMRCQPILGHNTVFWYRQTMMQGLELLAYFRNRAPLDDSGMPKDRFSAEMPDATLATLKIQPSEPRDSAVYFCASARGGRGQPQHFGDGTRLSIL.

The V call is TRBV7-9, the J call TRBJ2-2; D gene unclear. Germline lookup yields CDR1 SEHNR and CDR2 FQNEAQ (reference sequence). The CDR3 length is 14 residues. The V end lost 1 base, the J end lost 3 bases, and 6 bases lay between the germline ends. The CDR3 sequence is CASSLVQYTGELFF. In DNA form, the CDR3 reads TGTGCCAGCAGCTTAGTACAGTACACCGGGGAGCTGTTTTTT.